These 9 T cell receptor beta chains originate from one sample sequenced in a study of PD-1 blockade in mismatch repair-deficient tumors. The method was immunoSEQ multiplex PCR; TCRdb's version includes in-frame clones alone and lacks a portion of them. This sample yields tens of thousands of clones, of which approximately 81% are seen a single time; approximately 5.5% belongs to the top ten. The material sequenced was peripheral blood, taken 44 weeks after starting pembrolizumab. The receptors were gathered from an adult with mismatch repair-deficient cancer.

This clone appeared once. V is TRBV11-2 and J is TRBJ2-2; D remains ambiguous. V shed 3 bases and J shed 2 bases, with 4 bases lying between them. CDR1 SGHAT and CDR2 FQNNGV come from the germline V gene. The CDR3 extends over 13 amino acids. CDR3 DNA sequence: TGTGCCAGCAGCTTTCCTAACACCGGGGAGCTGTTTTTT. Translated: CASSFPNTGELFF.

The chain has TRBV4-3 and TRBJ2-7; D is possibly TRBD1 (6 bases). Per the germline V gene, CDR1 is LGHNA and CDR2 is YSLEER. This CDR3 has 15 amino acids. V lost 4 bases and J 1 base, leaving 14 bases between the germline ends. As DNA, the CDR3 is TGCGCCAGCAGCCTGGAGAGACAGGCGTCCTACGAGCAGTACTTC. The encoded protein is CASSLERQASYEQYF.

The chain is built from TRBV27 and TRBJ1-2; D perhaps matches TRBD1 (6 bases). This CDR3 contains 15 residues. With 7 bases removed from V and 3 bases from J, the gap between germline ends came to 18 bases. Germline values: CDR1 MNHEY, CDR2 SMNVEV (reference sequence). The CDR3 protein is CASTPRGGPHYGYTF. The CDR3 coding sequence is TGTGCCAGCACTCCACGGGGGGGCCCTCACTATGGCTACACCTTC.

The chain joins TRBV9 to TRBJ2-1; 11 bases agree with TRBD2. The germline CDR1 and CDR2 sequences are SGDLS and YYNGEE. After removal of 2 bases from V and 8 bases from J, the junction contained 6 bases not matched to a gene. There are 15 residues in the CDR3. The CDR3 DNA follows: TGTGCCAGCAGCGTTAGCGGGAGGGCCGGGGATGAGCAGTTCTTC. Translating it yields CASSVSGRAGDEQFF.

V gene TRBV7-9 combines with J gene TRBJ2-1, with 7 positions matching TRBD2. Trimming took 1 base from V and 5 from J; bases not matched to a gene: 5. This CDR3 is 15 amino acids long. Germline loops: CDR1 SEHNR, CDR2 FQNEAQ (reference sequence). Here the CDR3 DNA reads TGTGCCAGCAGCTTAGACCCTAGCGGAGACAATGAGCAGTTCTTC. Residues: CASSLDPSGDNEQFF.

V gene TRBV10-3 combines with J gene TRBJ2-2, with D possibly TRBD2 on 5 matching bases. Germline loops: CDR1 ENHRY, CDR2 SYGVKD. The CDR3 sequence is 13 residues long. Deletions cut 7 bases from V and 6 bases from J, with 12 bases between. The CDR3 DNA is TGTGCCATCATACGGGAAGGGTCCGGGGAGCTGTTTTTT. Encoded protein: CAIIREGSGELFF.

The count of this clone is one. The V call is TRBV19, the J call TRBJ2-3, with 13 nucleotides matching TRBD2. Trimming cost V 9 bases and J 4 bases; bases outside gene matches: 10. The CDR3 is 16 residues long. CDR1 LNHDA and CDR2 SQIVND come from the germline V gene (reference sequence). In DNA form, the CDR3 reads TGTGCCAGCTCCTGGACTAGCGGGAGCTACGCAGATACGCAGTATTTT. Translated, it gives CASSWTSGSYADTQYF.

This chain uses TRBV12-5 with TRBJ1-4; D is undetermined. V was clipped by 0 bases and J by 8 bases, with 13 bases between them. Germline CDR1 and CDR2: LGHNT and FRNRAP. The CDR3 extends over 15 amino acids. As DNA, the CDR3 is TGTGCTAGTGGTTTGGTAAGGGCCCGAGGCGAAAAACTGTTTTTT. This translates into CASGLVRARGEKLFF.

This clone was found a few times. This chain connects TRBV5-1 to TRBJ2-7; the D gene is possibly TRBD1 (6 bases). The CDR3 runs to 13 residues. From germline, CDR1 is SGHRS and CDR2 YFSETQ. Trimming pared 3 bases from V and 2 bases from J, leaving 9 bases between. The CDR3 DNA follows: TGCGCCAGCAGCTGGGGACAAACCTACGAGCAGTACTTC. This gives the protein CASSWGQTYEQYF.